Given below is one TCR beta chain in context. How the authors handled the data: Estimates of nucleated cell counts were drawn from the amplification of reference gene primers. The repertoire was sequenced with immunoSEQ multiplex PCR; TCRdb's copy has only in-frame clones and lacks some. From that table come the V and J calls and clone size; the DNA was used to work out D and trimming. The table has about 70,000 clones, more than 80% seen once. Trimming at V came to 8 bases and at J to 7 bases, leaving 6 bases not matched to a gene. CDR1 is MNHEY and CDR2 is SVGAGI in the germline V gene. CDR3 length: 14 amino acids. The source of the sample is a study of blood T cell repertoires in COVID-19. Study background: Acute and convalescent COVID-19 specimens originated in the United States, Italy and Spain. The analysed material was cDNA or gDNA that came from T cells, B-cell-depleted T cells, or PBMCs.

The sample comprised peripheral blood. The genes are TRBV6-5 and TRBJ2-1; 12 nucleotides line up with TRBD2. This TCR came from an older man with acute or convalescent COVID-19. The CDR3 nucleotides are TGTGCCAGCTATACTAGCGGGAGGTATAATGAGCAGTTCTTC. This translates into CASYTSGRYNEQFF.